These T cell receptor beta chains were read from a single sample in a study of blood T cell repertoires in COVID-19. TCRdb's table, derived via immunoSEQ multiplex PCR, lists solely in-frame clones and lacks some. The table shows around 200,000 clones, with around 85% occurring only once. The specimen was peripheral blood. These receptors all stem from a man aged 70 or older with active or convalescent COVID-19. The CDR3 runs from the conserved cysteine through the conserved F or W. A D gene is named only where the DNA matches it firmly. Not all rows give a size; the values are once, few, many and, for expanded clones, a class.

-,-,TRBV28,TRBJ1-1,CASSQRQEAFF,TGTGCCAGCAGCCAACGACAGGAAGCTTTCTTT
-,-,TRBV19,TRBJ1-1,CASSRGDSNTEAFF,TGTGCCAGTAGTAGAGGGGACTCGAACACTGAAGCTTTCTTT
-,-,TRBV6-5,TRBJ1-2,CASSYRHRAEGYTF,TGTGCCAGCAGTTACAGGCACAGGGCGGAAGGCTACACCTTC
-,-,TRBV7-9,TRBJ2-5,CASSRRPERGETQYF,TGTGCCAGCAGTCGTCGGCCCGAGAGGGGGGAGACCCAGTACTTC
-,TRBD1,TRBV28,TRBJ1-4,CASSRQGTNEKLFF,TGTGCCAGCAGTCGACAGGGGACTAATGAAAAACTGTTTTTT
-,TRBD2,TRBV11-2,TRBJ2-2,CASSLIPGGSTGELFF,TGTGCCAGCAGCTTAATTCCGGGAGGGTCGACCGGGGAGCTGTTTTTT
few,-,TRBV5-6,TRBJ2-2,CASRRSGERNTGELFF,TGTGCCAGCAGACGTTCCGGCGAGCGGAACACCGGGGAGCTGTTTTTT
-,-,TRBV19,TRBJ2-1,CASSMSGGNEFF,TGTGCCAGTAGTATGTCTGGAGGGAATGAGTTCTTC
-,TRBD1,TRBV12-3/TRBV12-4,TRBJ2-7,CASTPTGVGEQYF,TGTGCCAGCACCCCGACAGGGGTTGGCGAGCAGTACTTC
-,-,TRBV6-5,TRBJ1-5,CASSLPNQPQHF,TGTGCCAGCAGCCTCCCGAATCAGCCCCAGCATTTT
-,TRBD1,TRBV5-6,TRBJ1-2,CASSLTGGGGYGYTF,TGTGCCAGCAGCTTAACAGGGGGCGGCGGCTATGGCTACACCTTC
-,TRBD1,TRBV6-5,TRBJ1-2,CASSHTGGSGYTF,TGTGCCAGCAGCCACACAGGGGGAAGCGGCTACACCTTC
-,-,TRBV18,TRBJ1-2,CASSPGQVRGYTF,TGTGCCAGCTCACCGGGGCAGGTTCGCGGCTACACCTTC
few,-,TRBV9,TRBJ1-2,CASSPPPSYGYTF,TGTGCCAGCAGCCCTCCCCCCAGCTATGGCTACACCTTC
-,-,TRBV18,TRBJ1-2,CASSPPEGVGYTF,TGTGCCAGCTCACCACCGGAAGGGGTCGGCTACACCTTC
-,-,TRBV6-5,TRBJ1-1,CASSPRVRGTEAFF,TGTGCCAGCAGTCCCCGGGTTCGGGGGACTGAAGCTTTCTTT
-,TRBD2,TRBV5-1,TRBJ2-3,CASTSGSPADTQYF,TGCGCCAGCACTAGCGGGAGTCCCGCAGATACGCAGTATTTT
-,TRBD1,TRBV11-2,TRBJ2-7,CASSLAGGSYEQYF,TGTGCCAGCAGCTTAGCAGGGGGATCCTACGAGCAGTACTTC
-,TRBD2,TRBV4-3,TRBJ2-3,CASSHALQRGKDTQYF,TGCGCCAGCAGCCACGCCCTCCAGCGGGGGAAAGATACGCAGTATTTT
-,TRBD2,TRBV7-6,TRBJ2-1,CASSRGLAGGPSSYNEQFF,TGTGCCAGCAGCCGGGGACTAGCGGGAGGCCCGAGCTCCTACAATGAGCAGTTCTTC
-,TRBD2,TRBV7-2,TRBJ2-5,CASSLLAGGLGETQYF,TGTGCCAGCAGCTTATTAGCGGGGGGGCTGGGGGAGACCCAGTACTTC
-,TRBD1,TRBV7-2,TRBJ1-1,CASSSPGTGGAGAFF,TGTGCCAGCAGCTCCCCCGGGACAGGGGGCGCGGGGGCTTTCTTT
-,-,TRBV6-2/TRBV6-3,TRBJ1-2,CASSPDGEYGYTF,TGTGCCAGCAGCCCCGACGGGGAGTATGGCTACACCTTC
once,TRBD1,TRBV5-1,TRBJ2-3,CASSIDRGQDTQYF,TGCGCCAGCAGCATCGACAGGGGGCAAGATACGCAGTATTTT